This entry lists 19 T cell receptor beta chains sequenced from one sample in a study of CD8+ T cells in alopecia areata. Sequencing templates came from extracted RNA that was reverse transcribed into cDNA. Generated by immunoSEQ multiplex PCR, the TCRdb table keeps only in-frame clones and is missing some. The table records 110,000 or so clones, roughly two thirds of them present only once. Sequencing used CD4+ T cells sorted from blood. The receptors stem from a human donor in good health.

CDR3 loop: CSVEGWPPTAGFF. In DNA, the CDR3 is TGCAGCGTTGAAGGGTGGCCCCCGACGGCGGGGTTCTTC. The J gene is TRBJ2-1, the V gene TRBV29-1, with a weak D call TRBD2 (5 bases). Trimming stripped 1 base from V and 15 bases from J, with 19 bases between. Germline V CDR1 and CDR2: SQVTM, ANQGSEA. The CDR3 consists of 13 residues.

This clone was detected a few times. This rearrangement joins TRBV19 to TRBJ1-1; D gene ambiguous. Trimming cost V 3 bases and J 1 base, with 9 bases left between them. Germline assignment: CDR1 LNHDA and CDR2 SQIVND (reference sequence). This CDR3 region has 14 residues. In nucleotides, the CDR3 is TGTGCCAGTAGTATTGGTCAGCAGAACACTGAAGCTTTCTTT. Its protein is CASSIGQQNTEAFF.

A few counts support this clone. J is TRBJ1-2 and V is TRBV30, with D hard to call. V gave up 4 bases and J gave up 4 bases, with 7 bases separating them. CDR3 length: 11 residues. Germline CDR1 reads GTSNPN; CDR2 reads SVGIG (reference sequence). The CDR3 sequence: CAWTSGYGYTF. The CDR3 coding sequence is TGTGCCTGGACCAGTGGCTATGGCTACACCTTC. Variable domain in full (rest from reference TRBV30 and TRBJ1-2): SQTIHQWPATLVQPVGSPLSLECTVEGTSNPNLYWYRQAAGRGLQLLFYSVGIGQISSEVPQNLSASRPQDRQFILSSKKLLLSDSGFYLCAWTSGYGYTFGSGTRLTVV.

The rearrangement uses TRBV27 and TRBJ2-5; 8 nucleotides line up with TRBD1. Germline assignment: CDR1 MNHEY and CDR2 SMNVEV (reference sequence). The CDR3 covers 17 residues. The ends lost 4 bases at V and 2 bases at J; junction bases unmatched: 12. CDR3 sequence reads: CASSSLGYRDRQETQYF. In nucleotides, the CDR3 is TGTGCCAGCAGTTCCTTGGGGTACCGGGACAGGCAAGAGACCCAGTACTTC.

The rearrangement links TRBV6-5 to TRBJ1-2, with unresolved D. Looked up from germline, CDR1 is MNHEY and CDR2 is SVGAGI. The CDR3 covers 12 residues. Trimming pared 0 bases from V and 8 bases from J, leaving 7 bases between. CDR3 DNA: TGTGCCAGCAGTTACTCGACCGAAGGCTACACCTTC. It is translated as CASSYSTEGYTF.

This chain connects TRBV29-1 to TRBJ1-5; TRBD1 agrees at 7 bases. The CDR3 covers 14 residues. V lost 4 bases to trimming and J lost 4 bases; unmatched junction nucleotides: 7. CDR1 is SQVTM and CDR2 is ANQGSEA in the germline V gene. The CDR3 nucleotides are TGCAGCGTTGCATACAGGGGCGGGAATCAGCCCCAGCATTTT. Translating gives CSVAYRGGNQPQHF.

The chain joins TRBV29-1 to TRBJ2-7, with D possibly being TRBD2 (5 bases). CDR3 length equals 13 residues. Germline CDR1 reads SQVTM; CDR2 reads ANQGSEA. With 7 bases removed from V and 3 bases from J, the gap between germline ends came to 16 bases. Here the CDR3 DNA reads TGCAGCGCCCGGGGTAGAACAGACTACGAGCAGTACTTC. This sequence encodes CSARGRTDYEQYF.

This rearrangement joins TRBV18 to TRBJ2-1; tentative D call: TRBD2 (5 bases). V gave up 4 bases and J gave up 7 bases, with 8 bases separating them. Germline CDR1 reads KGHSH; CDR2 reads LQKENI. CDR3 length equals 12 residues. CDR3 region: CASSRLANEQFF. DNA of the CDR3: TGTGCCAGCTCACGGCTAGCAAATGAGCAGTTCTTC.

This rearrangement joins TRBV15 to TRBJ1-6, with a weak D call TRBD1 (5 bases). CDR1 is LNHNV, CDR2 YYDKDF, per germline (reference sequence). The CDR3 sequence is 13 residues long. V lost 3 bases, J lost 7 bases, and 7 bases lay in between. CDR3 sequence reads: CATSSRVNSPLHF. CDR3 nucleotide sequence: TGTGCCACCAGCAGCAGGGTCAATTCACCCCTCCACTTT.

The V gene is TRBV29-1, the J gene TRBJ2-5, with D possibly being TRBD1 or TRBD2 (5 bases each). CDR3 size: 13 residues. V lost 4 bases and J 0 bases, leaving 9 bases between the germline ends. Germline V gives CDR1 SQVTM, CDR2 ANQGSEA. CDR3 sequence: CSVAGTYQETQYF. Written as DNA, the CDR3 is TGCAGCGTTGCGGGGACGTACCAAGAGACCCAGTACTTC.

This clone was counted between two and nine times. This chain links TRBV29-1 with TRBJ1-2; TRBD1 aligns across 9 bases. This CDR3 region has 14 residues. Germline CDR1 and CDR2: SQVTM and ANQGSEA. V shed 6 bases and J 3 bases; nucleotides not matched to a gene: 8. The CDR3 DNA is TGCAGCGTCGGGACAGGGAGTGGTGACTATGGCTACACCTTC. This translates into CSVGTGSGDYGYTF.

V and J are TRBV5-4 and TRBJ1-1; D call uncertain. CDR1 and CDR2 (germline): SGHNT, YYREEE (reference sequence). CDR3 length equals 16 residues. V shed 2 bases and J shed 5 bases, with 19 bases lying between them. The CDR3 DNA sequence: TGTGCCAGCAGCTTCCCTAGTGCCCCGGGAAGTACTGAAGCTTTCTTT. Protein: CASSFPSAPGSTEAFF.

This clone appeared once. The chain couples TRBV10-3 to TRBJ1-1, with a weak D call TRBD1 (5 bases). In germline, CDR1 is ENHRY, CDR2 SYGVKD. V gave up 8 bases and J gave up 7 bases, with 14 bases separating them. There are 12 residues in the CDR3. The chain's CDR3 is CAISPREGEAFF. CDR3 DNA: TGTGCCATCTCCCCCAGGGAGGGTGAAGCTTTCTTT.

The V and J genes are TRBV4-1 and TRBJ2-3; TRBD2 is a possible D gene (5 bases). V shed 3 bases and J shed 6 bases, with 13 bases lying between them. Per the germline V gene, CDR1 is MGHRA and CDR2 is YSYEKL. This CDR3 has 14 amino acids. The CDR3 region has the DNA TGCGCCAGCAGCCATCAAGCGGTGAGGGATACGCAGTATTTT. The encoded protein is CASSHQAVRDTQYF.

The table lists this clone with a few counts. Relative to the germline gene, one junction end is altered; a read error may explain this. CDR3 in amino acids: CSAEIPRGGVNYEQYF. CDR3 DNA sequence: TGCAGCGCTGAAATCCCGAGGGGAGGGGTCAACTACGAGCAGTACTTC. The gene calls are TRBV29-1 and TRBJ2-7, with 7 bases identical to TRBD2. The CDR3 runs 16 residues. Per germline, CDR1 SQVTM and CDR2 ANQGSEA.

The genes are TRBV2 and TRBJ1-5, with a weak D call TRBD1 (5 bases). CDR1 and CDR2 from the germline V gene are SNHLY and FYNNEI. V lost 6 bases, J lost 7 bases, and 16 bases lay in between. The CDR3 spans 14 residues. CDR3 residues: CASSGTLDGQPQHF. Here the CDR3 DNA reads TGTGCCAGCAGCGGGACCCTGGATGGACAGCCCCAGCATTTT.

This chain connects TRBV2 to TRBJ1-1; D call uncertain. Germline V CDR1 and CDR2: SNHLY, FYNNEI. The CDR3 runs to 14 residues. Trimming stripped 1 base from V and 4 bases from J, with 10 bases between. The chain's CDR3 is CASSEGRYSTEAFF. In DNA form, the CDR3 reads TGTGCCAGCAGTGAAGGCAGATATAGCACTGAAGCTTTCTTT. The whole variable domain, remainder taken from reference TRBV2 and TRBJ1-1, is EPEVTQTPSHQVTQMGQEVILRCVPISNHLYFYWYRQILGQKVEFLVSFYNNEISEKSEIFDDQFSVERPDGSNFTLKIRSTKLEDSAMYFCASSEGRYSTEAFFGQGTRLTVV.

The chain links TRBV29-1 to TRBJ1-2; D remains ambiguous. Trimming took 4 bases from V and 7 from J, leaving 13 bases between them. The CDR3 runs to 12 residues. Per germline, CDR1 SQVTM and CDR2 ANQGSEA. This chain's CDR3 is CSVVRNAGGYTF. The CDR3 coding sequence is TGCAGCGTTGTAAGGAATGCCGGTGGCTACACCTTC.

This clone was seen once. The gene calls are TRBV5-5 and TRBJ2-6; D remains ambiguous. Germline CDR1 is SGHKS and CDR2 is YYEKEE (reference sequence). Trimming shortened V by 4 bases and J by 2 bases, and 10 bases separated the two germline ends. This CDR3 comprises 15 residues. The CDR3 loop reads CASSATSAGANVLTF. CDR3 bases: TGTGCCAGCAGCGCGACGTCCGCTGGGGCCAACGTCCTGACTTTC.